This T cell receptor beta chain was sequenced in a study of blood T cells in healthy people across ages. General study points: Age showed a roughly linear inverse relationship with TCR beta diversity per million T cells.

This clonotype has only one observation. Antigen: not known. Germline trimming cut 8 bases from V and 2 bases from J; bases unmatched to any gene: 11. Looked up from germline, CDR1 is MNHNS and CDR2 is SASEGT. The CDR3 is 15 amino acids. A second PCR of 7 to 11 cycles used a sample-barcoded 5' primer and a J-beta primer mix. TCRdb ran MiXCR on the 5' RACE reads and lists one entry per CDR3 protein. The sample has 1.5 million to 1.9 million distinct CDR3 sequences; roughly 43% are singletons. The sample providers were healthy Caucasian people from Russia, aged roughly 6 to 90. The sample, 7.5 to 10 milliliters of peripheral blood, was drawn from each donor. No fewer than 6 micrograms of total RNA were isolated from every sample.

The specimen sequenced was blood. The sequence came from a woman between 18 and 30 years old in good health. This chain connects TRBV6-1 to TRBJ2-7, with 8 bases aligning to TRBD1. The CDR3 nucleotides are TGTGCCAGCCTTCGGGACTCACAGGGGGCCTACGAGCAGTACTTC. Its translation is CASLRDSQGAYEQYF.